Listed here are 27 T cell receptor beta chains from one sample, sequenced in a study of blood T cells in healthy people across ages. It was with a sample-barcoded 5' primer and a J-beta primer mix that a second PCR of roughly 6 to 12 cycles was run. TCRdb analysed the 5' RACE reads with MiXCR anew, one entry per CDR3 protein. In the table there are 850,000 to 1,100,000 distinct CDR3 sequences, roughly two fifths of which are singletons. Sample: blood. The receptor set was obtained from a man younger than 35 in good health.

In its sample, this clonotype was seen many times. The chain joins TRBV4-1 to TRBJ2-3; 8 positions match TRBD2. The germline V gene encodes CDR1 MGHRA and CDR2 YSYEKL. The CDR3 extends over 18 amino acids. J lost 1 base, V lost 0 bases, and 9 bases had no gene match. CDR3 sequence (DNA): TGCGCCAGCAGCCAAGAAGGAGGAACTAGCGGTGGCACAGATACGCAGTATTTT. Translated: CASSQEGGTSGGTDTQYF.

The chain has TRBV29-1 and TRBJ1-2; no definite D call. Germline V gene lookup returns CDR1 SQVTM and CDR2 ANQGSEA. V dropped 6 bases and J dropped 7 bases, with 15 bases sitting between them. The CDR3 has 12 residues. The DNA of the CDR3 is TGCAGCGTGGACGCAGGCTTGCTTGGCTACACCTTC. Translation gives CSVDAGLLGYTF. The whole variable domain, filled in from reference TRBV29-1 and TRBJ1-2, reads SAVISQKPSRDICQRGTSLTIQCQVDSQVTMMFWYRQQPGQSLTLIATANQGSEATYESGFVIDKFPISRPNLTFSTLTVSNMSPEDSSIYLCSVDAGLLGYTFGSGTRLTVV.

Only a few counts were recorded for this clonotype. V is TRBV6-5 and J is TRBJ2-3; the match to TRBD1 covers 8 bases. Per the germline V gene, CDR1 is MNHEY and CDR2 is SVGAGI. The CDR3 contains 19 residues. V lost 4 bases to trimming and J lost 2 bases; unmatched junction nucleotides: 17. The DNA of the CDR3 is TGTGCCAGCAGTTCTCTCCCTGGGACAGGTGGTCGGACCACAGATACGCAGTATTTT. This sequence encodes CASSSLPGTGGRTTDTQYF.

This clonotype showed up just a few times. This chain connects TRBV9 to TRBJ2-7; D is possibly TRBD1 (6 bases). The CDR3 contains 16 residues. Trimming removed 4 bases from V and 4 bases from J, with 21 bases in between. Germline assignment: CDR1 SGDLS and CDR2 YYNGEE. CDR3 coding DNA: TGTGCCAGCAGCCAATCCCCAGGGGACCCACTGTACGAGCAGTACTTC. Translating it yields CASSQSPGDPLYEQYF.

There are a few counts of this clonotype. The chain couples TRBV20-1 to TRBJ2-1; D is perhaps TRBD1 (6 bases). V lost 6 bases and J lost 4, with 16 bases in between. The CDR3 contains 14 residues. From germline, CDR1 is DFQATT and CDR2 SNEGSKA (reference sequence). CDR3 nucleotides: TGCAGTGCCCTAACAGGGAGTGGTTACAATGAGCAGTTCTTC. Amino acid sequence: CSALTGSGYNEQFF.

The rearrangement uses TRBV12-3 or TRBV12-4 and TRBJ2-5; D may be TRBD1 or TRBD2 (7 bases each). V lost 6 bases to trimming and J lost 3 bases, with 23 bases between them. The length of the CDR3 is 17 residues. CDR3 DNA: TGTGCCAGCAGCCATCAGGGGGGGACGGTTTCCGAAGAGACCCAGTACTTC. It encodes CASSHQGGTVSEETQYF.

This clonotype was seen a handful of times. This chain's CDR3 is CASSSAGGGKEKLFF. CDR3 DNA sequence: TGTGCCAGCAGCTCAGCGGGGGGCGGCAAGGAAAAACTGTTTTTT. V and J are TRBV28 and TRBJ1-4, with D possibly being TRBD1 (6 bases). The germline gives CDR1 MDHEN, CDR2 SYDVKM. Trimming removed 6 bases from V and 8 bases from J, with 19 bases in between. The CDR3 is 15 amino acids. The entire variable domain, with the rest obtained from reference TRBV28 and TRBJ1-4, is as follows: DVKVTQSSRYLVKRTGEKVFLECVQDMDHENMFWYRQDPGLGLRLIYFSYDVKMKEKGDIPEGYSVSREKKERFSLILESASTNQTSMYLCASSSAGGGKEKLFFGSGTQLSVL.

This clonotype was observed a few times. The V call is TRBV9, the J call TRBJ1-2, with D perhaps TRBD1 (6 bases). The germline CDR1 and CDR2 sequences are SGDLS and YYNGEE. This CDR3 is 14 amino acids long. V was cut by 4 bases and J by 4 bases, with 14 bases left in between. The CDR3 nucleotides read TGTGCCAGCAGCCCCCCCGGGACACCCTATGGCTACACCTTC. Protein product: CASSPPGTPYGYTF.

The table lists this clonotype with a few counts. The chain employs TRBV5-1 and TRBJ2-3; D might be TRBD1 or TRBD2, each matching 5 bases. V dropped 3 bases and J dropped 2 bases, with 13 bases sitting between them. This CDR3 spans 15 amino acids. Germline loops: CDR1 SGHRS, CDR2 YFSETQ. The CDR3 bases are TGCGCCAGCAGCTCCGGGACGCCTGACACAGATACGCAGTATTTT. Protein product: CASSSGTPDTDTQYF.

V and J are TRBV5-1 and TRBJ2-2, with a weak D call TRBD1 (5 bases). Germline V gene lookup returns CDR1 SGHRS and CDR2 YFSETQ. This CDR3 region has 14 residues. V gave up 4 bases and J gave up 5 bases, with 12 bases separating them. CDR3 residues: CASSPQGSTGELFF. In DNA form, the CDR3 reads TGCGCCAGCAGCCCGCAGGGTAGTACCGGGGAGCTGTTTTTT.

This CDR3 is CASSKRRGQGKIGQETQYF. DNA of the CDR3: TGTGCCAGCAGCAAAAGGAGGGGCCAGGGGAAGATTGGCCAAGAGACCCAGTACTTC. The chain uses TRBV21-1 and TRBJ2-5; the D call in the table, TRBD1, was not verified against the DNA. TRBV21-1 has pseudogene status. The CDR3 totals 19 residues.

V is TRBV7-2 and J is TRBJ1-4; D unclear. The germline CDR1 and CDR2 sequences are SGHTA and FQGNSA. V was trimmed by 5 bases and J by 11 bases, leaving 24 bases between them. The CDR3 is 16 residues long. The CDR3 protein is CASSPSTPGTKRKLFF. The CDR3 coding sequence is TGTGCCAGCAGCCCGTCGACGCCGGGAACGAAGAGGAAACTGTTTTTT.

This clonotype was counted a few times. Written as DNA, the CDR3 is TGTGCCAGTAGTTCACTAGCGGCTGCCTACAATGAGCAGTTCTTC. Its protein product is CASSSLAAAYNEQFF. The chain carries TRBV19 and TRBJ2-1, with 8 bases fitting TRBD2. The CDR3 runs to 15 residues. Per the germline V gene, CDR1 is LNHDA and CDR2 is SQIVND (reference sequence). The V and J ends lost 5 bases and 2 bases, in that order; junction bases with no gene match: 5.

This chain uses TRBV20-1 with TRBJ2-2; 7 bases are shared with TRBD1. Germline lookup yields CDR1 DFQATT and CDR2 SNEGSKA (reference sequence). The junction had 8 bases not matched to a gene; V was cut back by 3 bases and J by 4 bases. This CDR3 is 15 amino acids long. This chain's CDR3 is CSASPVGGPTGELFF. The CDR3 DNA is TGCAGTGCTAGCCCCGTAGGGGGCCCCACCGGGGAGCTGTTTTTT.

The rearrangement links TRBV6-6 to TRBJ2-4, with D tentatively TRBD1 or TRBD2 (6 bases each). The J call may be faulty, since TRBJ2-7 better matches the DNA end. CDR1 and CDR2 (germline): MNHNY, SVGAGI (reference sequence). There are 16 residues in the CDR3. In nucleotides, the CDR3 is TGTGCCAGCAGTTACTCGAAGGCGGGACAAGCCTACGAGCAGTACTTC. Its translation is CASSYSKAGQAYEQYF.

This clonotype was counted between two and nine times. The chain has TRBV6-6 and TRBJ2-7, with TRBD1 matching over 7 bases. The CDR3 loop spans 14 amino acids. Germline CDR1 MNHNY, CDR2 SVGAGI (reference sequence). V dropped 2 bases and J dropped 7; count of bases not matched to a gene: 8. CDR3 sequence: CASSYPGQAREQYF. CDR3 DNA sequence: TGTGCCAGCAGTTACCCTGGACAGGCGAGGGAGCAGTACTTC.

This clonotype was detected a few times. The V call is TRBV7-3, the J call TRBJ2-1; no definite D call. This CDR3 spans 15 amino acids. The V gene's germline CDR1 is SGHTA and CDR2 FQGTGA. Trimming took off 7 bases at V and 0 bases at J, with 13 bases between the two ends. The CDR3 DNA follows: TGTGCCAGCACCTTTGTCGGAAGCTCCTACAATGAGCAGTTCTTC. Protein: CASTFVGSSYNEQFF.

The CDR3 is CASSWTGEGREKLFF. Written as DNA, the CDR3 is TGTGCCAGCAGCTGGACAGGGGAGGGTCGGGAAAAACTGTTTTTT. The chain links TRBV12-3 or TRBV12-4 to TRBJ1-4; 9 bases map to TRBD1. The CDR3 extends over 15 amino acids. V was pared by 6 bases and J by 8 bases, with 10 bases of the junction left unmatched.

On this clonotype itself: Just one base apart from a much larger clone, this may be a read error. The chain carries TRBV4-3 and TRBJ2-1, with 8 bases fitting TRBD2. Germline-derived CDR1 and CDR2 are LGHNA and YSLEER. The CDR3 extends over 15 amino acids. Trimming took 4 bases from V and 5 from J; bases not matched to a gene: 7. The CDR3: CASSLRAGDHNEQFF. The CDR3 DNA is TGCGCCAGCAGCCTACGAGCGGGGGATCACAATGAGCAGTTCTTC.

This clonotype was seen more than once but under ten times. V usage is TRBV7-8 and J usage is TRBJ1-5, with a tentative D call TRBD1 (6 bases). V was trimmed by 4 bases and J by 3 bases, leaving 10 bases between them. The V gene's germline CDR1 is SGHVS and CDR2 FQNEAQ. The CDR3 length is 14 residues. In DNA form, the CDR3 reads TGTGCCAGCAGCTCAGGGGCCTTCAATCAGCCCCAGCATTTT. Its translation: CASSSGAFNQPQHF.

The chain is built from TRBV27 and TRBJ2-1; D may be TRBD2 (7 bases). This CDR3 has 14 amino acids. Between the trimmed V and J ends, which lost 6 bases and 5 bases, there was a span of 14 bases. Germline V gene data show CDR1 as MNHEY and CDR2 as SMNVEV (reference sequence). The CDR3 reads CASSTGGLHNEQFF. DNA of the CDR3: TGTGCCAGCAGCACGGGGGGCCTGCACAATGAGCAGTTCTTC.

In this sample, this clonotype turned up a few times. The V call is TRBV25-1, the J call TRBJ1-2, with D perhaps matching TRBD1 (5 bases). The CDR3 has 15 residues. V lost 4 bases to trimming and J lost 8 bases, with 20 bases between them. Germline V gene sequence: CDR1 MGHDK, CDR2 SYGVNS. CDR3 DNA sequence: TGTGCCAGCAGTGGGGGCGGGGGGTCCCTCAGCGGCTACACCTTC. It yields the protein CASSGGGGSLSGYTF.

The genes are TRBV6-2 or TRBV6-3 and TRBJ1-6; TRBD1 might be the D (6 bases). Between the trimmed V and J ends, which lost 6 bases and 5 bases, there was a span of 20 bases. The CDR3 spans 17 residues. The germline V gene has CDR1 MNHEY and CDR2 SVGEGT. The CDR3 here is CASSPRTGQPNNSPLHF. The CDR3 nucleotides are TGTGCCAGCAGCCCACGGACTGGACAGCCTAATAATTCACCCCTCCACTTT.

The chain combines TRBV6-5 with TRBJ1-2; TRBD1 matches at 7 bases. Trimming took 6 bases from V and 1 from J; bases not matched to a gene: 8. This CDR3 is built from 15 residues. Germline CDR1 and CDR2: MNHEY and SVGAGI. For the CDR3, the DNA is TGTGCCAGCAGGCCAACAGGGGCGCATAACTATGGCTACACCTTC. Its translation: CASRPTGAHNYGYTF.

The sample holds a few counts of this clonotype. This chain joins TRBV7-3 and TRBJ1-4; D gene unclear. Trimming removed 1 base from V and 6 bases from J, with 18 bases in between. Germline CDR1 reads SGHTA; CDR2 reads FQGTGA. The CDR3 length is 17 residues. CDR3 residues: CASSLIPGATHHEKLFF. For the CDR3, the DNA is TGTGCCAGCAGCTTAATTCCGGGAGCGACGCACCATGAAAAACTGTTTTTT. Together with reference TRBV7-3 and TRBJ1-4, the CDR3 gives the full variable domain: GAGVSQTPSNKVTEKGKYVELRCDPISGHTALYWYRQSLGQGPEFLIYFQGTGAADDSGLPNDRFFAVRPEGSVSTLKIQRTERGDSAVYLCASSLIPGATHHEKLFFGSGTQLSVL.

This clonotype was observed a handful of times. The genes are TRBV6-5 and TRBJ1-2; no clear D gene. Germline V gives CDR1 MNHEY, CDR2 SVGAGI. Trimming shortened V by 4 bases and J by 8 bases, and 14 bases separated the two germline ends. The CDR3 covers 13 residues. The CDR3 here is CASSSTKEFGYTF. DNA for the CDR3: TGTGCCAGCAGTTCAACCAAGGAGTTCGGCTACACCTTC.

This clonotype turned up a few times. V is TRBV4-1 and J is TRBJ2-4; D is perhaps TRBD2 (6 bases). The germline V gene encodes CDR1 MGHRA and CDR2 YSYEKL. The V gene lost 2 bases and the J gene lost 1 base, with 21 bases spanning the gap. This CDR3 has 19 residues. The CDR3 sequence: CASSQYFYGGERAKNIQYF. CDR3 DNA sequence: TGCGCCAGCAGCCAATACTTTTACGGCGGGGAGCGGGCCAAAAACATTCAGTACTTC.